Each of the 22 T cell receptor beta chains below was sequenced from the same sample in a study of blood T cell repertoires in COVID-19. Produced via immunoSEQ multiplex PCR; TCRdb's table is partial and in-frame only. The sample includes about 170,000 clones, around 83% seen only once; the top ten take 3.6%. The sample taken for sequencing was PBMCs or T cells enriched from blood (not recorded which). Every receptor here comes from a woman aged 50 to 65 in a cohort exposed to, infected with or recovered from COVID-19 (not recorded which).

This clone was observed once. This chain joins TRBV28 and TRBJ2-1, with 9 nucleotides matching TRBD1. This CDR3 has 17 amino acids. Germline CDR1 MDHEN, CDR2 SYDVKM. V trimming: 3 bases; J trimming: 7 bases; junction bases outside the gene matches: 13. CDR3 in DNA: TGTGCCAGCAGTTTCTTCCTTCAGGACAGGGGACAGAATGAGCAGTTCTTC. Translating gives CASSFFLQDRGQNEQFF. Supplemented by reference TRBV28 and TRBJ2-1, the full variable domain reads DVKVTQSSRYLVKRTGEKVFLECVQDMDHENMFWYRQDPGLGLRLIYFSYDVKMKEKGDIPEGYSVSREKKERFSLILESASTNQTSMYLCASSFFLQDRGQNEQFFGPGTRLTVL.

A note on this clone: A read error may produce the germline difference seen at one junction end. Distinct nucleotide sequences in the sample also encode this CDR3. The rearrangement joins TRBV28 to TRBJ1-2, with D perhaps TRBD1 (6 bases). This CDR3 has 15 residues. Per the germline V gene, CDR1 is MDHEN and CDR2 is SYDVKM. Here the CDR3 reads CASSPTRTASPGYTF. The CDR3 region has the DNA TGCGCCAGCAGCCCCACTCGGACAGCGAGTCCAGGCTACACCTTC.

In its sample, this clone was seen once. CDR3 coding DNA: TGCAGCGGTATCGGGAGTTACGGTAGGGATGAGCAGTTCTTC. Translated, it gives CSGIGSYGRDEQFF. V and J are TRBV29-1 and TRBJ2-1; D might be TRBD2 (6 bases). Germline V CDR1 and CDR2: SQVTM, ANQGSEA. The CDR3 extends over 14 amino acids. V was shortened by 7 bases and J by 8 bases, with 21 bases between the two germline ends.

This chain joins TRBV5-1 and TRBJ2-1, with D unresolved. Per germline, CDR1 SGHRS and CDR2 YFSETQ. This CDR3 spans 12 amino acids. Trimming shortened V by 0 bases and J by 7 bases, and 5 bases separated the two germline ends. The CDR3 coding sequence is TGCGCCAGCAGCTTGGGCCAGAATGAGCAGTTCTTC. Translated: CASSLGQNEQFF.

This sequence joins TRBV5-1 and TRBJ1-1; D remains unclear. CDR1 SGHRS and CDR2 YFSETQ come from the germline V gene. V shed 4 bases and J shed 11 bases, with 15 bases lying between them. The CDR3 has 12 residues. CDR3 DNA: TGCGCCAGCAGCCAGGAGGGTAAGTGGGCTTTCTTT. Amino acids: CASSQEGKWAFF.

The V gene is TRBV6-2 or TRBV6-3, the J gene TRBJ1-5; 7 bases agree with TRBD1. The CDR3 loop spans 16 amino acids. The trim removed 0 bases at V and 6 bases at J, leaving 8 bases unmatched. CDR1 and CDR2 from the germline V gene are MNHEY and SVGEGT. CDR3 coding DNA: TGTGCCAGCAGTTACTCTGTCAGGGGGTTTCGTCAGCCCCAGCATTTT. As protein: CASSYSVRGFRQPQHF.

The V and J genes are TRBV28 and TRBJ1-2, with a possible D match to TRBD1 (6 bases). Trimming stripped 7 bases from V and 2 bases from J, with 11 bases between. The V gene's germline CDR1 is MDHEN and CDR2 SYDVKM. There are 13 residues in the CDR3. The CDR3 DNA follows: TGTGCCAGCATCGCAGGGGCCAACTATGGCTACACCTTC. The encoded protein is CASIAGANYGYTF.

The gene calls are TRBV24-1 and TRBJ2-2; 8 nucleotides match TRBD1. Germline assignment: CDR1 KGHDR and CDR2 SFDVKD. The CDR3 is made up of 16 amino acids. V dropped 3 bases and J dropped 2; count of bases not matched to a gene: 4. This CDR3 reads CATSDPTGDNTGELFF. The CDR3 DNA reads TGTGCCACCAGTGATCCGACAGGGGACAACACCGGGGAGCTGTTTTTT.

J is TRBJ1-2 and V is TRBV6-5; possible D gene TRBD1, 6 bases. CDR1 is MNHEY, CDR2 SVGAGI, per germline. This CDR3 is 15 amino acids long. The V gene lost 6 bases and the J gene lost 4 bases, with 18 bases spanning the gap. CDR3 protein: CASRIKTGIFYGYTF. CDR3 coding DNA: TGTGCCAGCAGGATCAAAACAGGGATCTTCTATGGCTACACCTTC.

J is TRBJ1-2 and V is TRBV28, with 9 bases identical to TRBD1. Unmatched junction bases numbered 9, after V lost 2 bases and J lost 8 bases. Per the germline V gene, CDR1 is MDHEN and CDR2 is SYDVKM. The CDR3 contains 15 residues. CDR3 nucleotide sequence: TGTGCCAGCAGTTTACCGGACAGGGGTTGGAGCGGCTACACCTTC. As protein: CASSLPDRGWSGYTF.

This chain uses TRBV7-8 with TRBJ1-2; 10 bases fit TRBD1. The CDR3 totals 14 residues. The trim removed 5 bases at V and 2 bases at J, leaving 2 bases unmatched. Per germline, CDR1 SGHVS and CDR2 FQNEAQ. The chain's CDR3 is CASSTDRGNYGYTF. The CDR3 nucleotides are TGTGCCAGCAGCACGGACAGGGGGAACTATGGCTACACCTTC.

The J gene is TRBJ2-5, the V gene TRBV5-4; 7 bases map to TRBD1. The ends lost 5 bases at V and 3 bases at J; junction bases unmatched: 4. The CDR3 contains 13 residues. Germline values: CDR1 SGHNT, CDR2 YYREEE (reference sequence). The CDR3 DNA sequence: TGTGCCAGCAGTAAGGGGGCAGAAGAGACCCAGTACTTC. Translating it yields CASSKGAEETQYF.

This clone came up a few times. This chain links TRBV28 with TRBJ1-1, with TRBD1 matching 12 bases. V lost 4 bases, J lost 7 bases, and 7 bases stayed unmatched. Germline V gene lookup returns CDR1 MDHEN and CDR2 SYDVKM. The CDR3 covers 15 residues. CDR3 in amino acids: CASSSAGTGGVEAFF. The CDR3, as DNA: TGTGCCAGCAGTTCAGCCGGGACAGGGGGCGTTGAAGCTTTCTTT. Supplemented by reference TRBV28 and TRBJ1-1, the full variable domain reads DVKVTQSSRYLVKRTGEKVFLECVQDMDHENMFWYRQDPGLGLRLIYFSYDVKMKEKGDIPEGYSVSREKKERFSLILESASTNQTSMYLCASSSAGTGGVEAFFGQGTRLTVV.

This chain connects TRBV29-1 to TRBJ2-1; 8 bases agree with TRBD1. The CDR3 extends over 17 amino acids. Germline V gives CDR1 SQVTM, CDR2 ANQGSEA. Trimming took 7 bases from V and 11 from J; bases not matched to a gene: 25. Written as DNA, the CDR3 is TGCAGCGGGCATATGTCAGGGGGCGACCAATCCCCACCTAAGCAGTTCTTC. It translates to CSGHMSGGDQSPPKQFF.

The V gene is TRBV4-2, the J gene TRBJ1-1; 7 bases match TRBD1. Trimming at V came to 5 bases and at J to 0 bases, leaving 6 bases not matched to a gene. This CDR3 spans 15 amino acids. Germline V gives CDR1 LGHNA, CDR2 YNFKEQ. CDR3 bases: TGTGCCAGCAGCGGACGGGGACAGCTGAACACTGAAGCTTTCTTT. Protein product: CASSGRGQLNTEAFF.

The chain has TRBV6-5 and TRBJ2-7; D might be TRBD2 (5 bases). The ends were cut back, 8 bases at V and 4 bases at J, with 12 bases in the middle. The germline gives CDR1 MNHEY, CDR2 SVGAGI. The CDR3 length is 12 residues. As DNA, the CDR3 is TGTGCCAGCTCACGGGATTTTTACGAGCAGTACTTC. This codes for CASSRDFYEQYF.

This chain joins TRBV5-4 and TRBJ2-7, with 9 bases lining up with TRBD1. V lost 0 bases and J lost 4; bases outside the gene matches: 5. The germline CDR1 and CDR2 sequences are SGHNT and YYREEE (reference sequence). The CDR3 contains 15 residues. CDR3 residues: CASSLEGTGRYEQYF. The CDR3 DNA sequence: TGTGCCAGCAGCTTGGAGGGGACAGGGAGGTACGAGCAGTACTTC.

A note on this clone: One end of the junction fails to match germline, which may point to a read error. The V gene is TRBV7-2, the J gene TRBJ2-5; TRBD1 might be the D (5 bases). The V gene's germline CDR1 is SGHTA and CDR2 FQGNSA. This CDR3 has 15 amino acids. CDR3 sequence: CASSPRVSWEESQYF. CDR3 in DNA: TGTGCCAGCAGCCCCAGGGTTAGCTGGGAAGAGTCCCAGTACTTC. Full variable domain (outside the CDR3, taken from reference TRBV7-2 and TRBJ2-5): GAGVSQSPSNKVTEKGKDVELRCDPISGHTALYWYRQSLGQGLEFLIYFQGNSAPDKSGLPSDRFSAERTGGSVSTLTIQRTQQEDSAVYLCASSPRVSWEESQYFGPGTRLLVL.

This rearrangement joins TRBV5-1 to TRBJ1-6; the D is unclear. Trimming shortened V by 4 bases and J by 9 bases, and 14 bases separated the two germline ends. Germline V gene data show CDR1 as SGHRS and CDR2 as YFSETQ. The CDR3 sequence is 14 residues long. CDR3 residues: CASSVALSSSPLHF. The CDR3 DNA reads as TGCGCCAGCAGCGTCGCGCTTAGTAGTTCACCCCTCCACTTT.

This rearrangement joins TRBV5-1 to TRBJ2-7; 14 nucleotides align to TRBD2. Trimming cost V 4 bases and J 1 base; bases outside gene matches: 4. In germline, CDR1 is SGHRS, CDR2 YFSETQ. The CDR3 contains 16 residues. Written as DNA, the CDR3 is TGCGCCAGCAGCCTGACTAGCGGGGGGGTATCCTACGAGCAGTACTTC. Amino acids: CASSLTSGGVSYEQYF.

CDR3 residues: CASSSSGTGGNTEAFF. The CDR3 DNA is TGTGCCAGCAGTTCCTCCGGGACAGGGGGAAACACTGAAGCTTTCTTT. The chain joins TRBV2 to TRBJ1-1; 11 bases are shared with TRBD1. The CDR3 loop spans 16 amino acids. Germline V gene sequence: CDR1 SNHLY, CDR2 FYNNEI. V lost 5 bases to trimming and J lost 2 bases; unmatched junction nucleotides: 7.

The V and J genes are TRBV21-1 and TRBJ1-1; the DNA was not compared with TRBD1, the D call given in the table. TRBV21-1 is shown as a pseudogene. This CDR3 region has 16 residues. The DNA for the CDR3 is TGTGCCAGCAGCAATGGGACAGGGGCCCGTGGCACTGAAGCTTTCTTT. Protein sequence: CASSNGTGARGTEAFF.